This entry lists 26 T cell receptor beta chains sequenced from one sample in a study of T-cell reconstitution after alpha-beta-depleted transplantation in children. The authors prepared the TCRbeta library with unique molecular identifiers. TCRdb passed the PCR reads through MiXCR, listing each CDR3 protein once. The sample holds just under 150,000 distinct CDR3 sequences, about 9% seen once. The sequences come from PBMCs, mostly from graft donor cells, collected 180 days after TCRalphabeta/CD19-depleted stem cell transplant. The receptors originated from a female patient between 2 and 15 years old who had a stem cell transplant for congenital amegakaryocytic thrombocytopenia, so the T cells may come from the graft donor.

This clonotype was seen only a few times. The chain links TRBV29-1 to TRBJ2-1; 9 bases agree with TRBD1. The CDR3 loop spans 15 amino acids. Germline V gene lookup returns CDR1 SQVTM and CDR2 ANQGSEA. Trimming took 4 bases from V and 10 from J; bases not matched to a gene: 14. Here the CDR3 reads CSVGGGTGSFIEQFF. CDR3 nucleotides: TGCAGCGTTGGAGGAGGGACAGGGTCATTTATAGAGCAGTTCTTC.

This clonotype appeared many times. This rearrangement joins TRBV20-1 to TRBJ2-1; 8 bases match TRBD1. Germline trimming cut 4 bases from V and 2 bases from J; bases unmatched to any gene: 4. This CDR3 is built from 14 residues. The germline V gene has CDR1 DFQATT and CDR2 SNEGSKA (reference sequence). The CDR3 loop reads CSAIGQGTYNEQFF. CDR3 nucleotides: TGCAGTGCTATTGGACAGGGCACCTACAATGAGCAGTTCTTC.

This clonotype has a count of ten or more. This sequence joins TRBV20-1 and TRBJ1-6; D remains ambiguous. V lost 2 bases and J 12 bases, leaving 17 bases between the germline ends. CDR3 size: 14 residues. Germline CDR1 is DFQATT and CDR2 is SNEGSKA (reference sequence). The CDR3 DNA reads as TGCAGTGCTAGACCTGGAGGGCCGAAAGGACCCCTCCACTTT. It codes for CSARPGGPKGPLHF.

This clonotype was found many times. The V call is TRBV20-1, the J call TRBJ2-2, with D perhaps matching TRBD2 (5 bases). V lost 0 bases and J lost 9, with 17 bases in between. The CDR3 length is 15 residues. Germline CDR1 is DFQATT and CDR2 is SNEGSKA (reference sequence). The CDR3 loop is CSARDFLAKTRELFF. The CDR3 nucleotides are TGCAGTGCTAGAGATTTTCTAGCAAAGACCCGGGAGCTGTTTTTT.

There are many counts of this clonotype. The V gene is TRBV6-5, the J gene TRBJ1-2; D gene uncertain. The CDR3 length is 12 residues. CDR1 MNHEY and CDR2 SVGAGI come from the germline V gene. Trimming took off 6 bases at V and 2 bases at J, with 7 bases between the two ends. CDR3 in DNA: TGTGCCAGCAGCCGTCCGAACTATGGCTACACCTTC. Residues: CASSRPNYGYTF.

This clonotype turned up a few times. CDR3 in DNA: TGTGCCAGCAGCTTAAGGGGTCGACGGGAGCAGTTCTTC. Its protein product is CASSLRGRREQFF. The rearrangement links TRBV7-3 to TRBJ2-1; D is ambiguous. The CDR3 length is 13 residues. Between the trimmed V and J ends, which lost 1 base and 10 bases, there was a span of 11 bases. Germline-derived CDR1 and CDR2 are SGHTA and FQGTGA.

This clonotype appeared a few times. The V and J genes are TRBV30 and TRBJ2-2, with D perhaps matching TRBD2 (5 bases). Looked up from germline, CDR1 is GTSNPN and CDR2 is SVGIG (reference sequence). The V end was cut by 3 bases, the J end by 8 bases, with 10 bases between. The length of the CDR3 is 12 residues. CDR3 amino acids: CAWRPGKGELFF. In nucleotides, the CDR3 is TGTGCCTGGAGGCCCGGGAAGGGGGAGCTGTTTTTT.

This clonotype has a count of ten or more. The rearrangement joins TRBV29-1 to TRBJ2-4; tentative D call: TRBD2 (6 bases). Trimming took off 5 bases at V and 2 bases at J, with 13 bases between the two ends. The CDR3 runs 14 residues. CDR1 is SQVTM and CDR2 is ANQGSEA in the germline V gene. CDR3 sequence (DNA): TGCAGCGTTACCCCTCTAGCGTCCAAAAACATTCAGTACTTC. It yields the protein CSVTPLASKNIQYF.

This clonotype was seen many times. This chain uses TRBV5-1 with TRBJ2-3, with 7 bases identical to TRBD1. Germline CDR1 reads SGHRS; CDR2 reads YFSETQ. The V gene end was trimmed by 4 bases and the J gene end by 3 bases; junction bases not matched to a gene: 5. CDR3 length: 14 amino acids. Here the CDR3 reads CASSQGGQTDTQYF. In DNA form, the CDR3 reads TGCGCCAGCAGCCAAGGGGGACAGACAGATACGCAGTATTTT.

This clonotype was picked up a small number of times. CDR3 nucleotide sequence: TGCGCCAGCAGCCAAGAAGGTCGGGCAGGGCTAGCCAAAAACATTCAGTACTTC. Its translation is CASSQEGRAGLAKNIQYF. The chain carries TRBV4-3 and TRBJ2-4, with D perhaps matching TRBD1 (5 bases). The V end lost 0 bases, the J end lost 0 bases, and 15 bases lay between the germline ends. This CDR3 region has 18 residues. Germline CDR1 is LGHNA and CDR2 is YSLEER.

CDR3 region: CASSLGVSRQIYNEQFF. The CDR3 DNA is TGTGCCAGCAGCTTAGGGGTTAGCCGCCAGATCTACAATGAGCAGTTCTTC. The chain combines TRBV7-3 with TRBJ2-1; the D is unclear. From germline, CDR1 is SGHTA and CDR2 FQGTGA. The CDR3 is made up of 17 amino acids. Trimming cost V 2 bases and J 3 bases, with 17 bases left between them.

This clonotype has ten or more counts. The chain joins TRBV27 to TRBJ2-6; unclear D gene. Germline CDR1 is MNHEY and CDR2 is SMNVEV (reference sequence). V lost 0 bases and J lost 0, with 3 bases in between. CDR3 length equals 15 residues. CDR3: CASSLSISGANVLTF. CDR3 DNA: TGTGCCAGCAGTTTATCTATCTCTGGGGCCAACGTCCTGACTTTC.

At least ten counts were recorded for this clonotype. The chain links TRBV4-2 to TRBJ2-3, with 10 bases lining up with TRBD2. Germline-derived CDR1 and CDR2 are LGHNA and YNFKEQ. The CDR3 runs to 20 residues. With V trimmed by 0 bases and J by 4 bases, 16 bases remained unmatched. The CDR3 sequence is CASSQESSLAGDHLPDTQYF. The DNA of the CDR3 is TGTGCCAGCAGCCAAGAGTCGTCGCTAGCGGGAGACCACCTGCCAGATACGCAGTATTTT.

A note on this clonotype: A single base separates this from a much larger clone, so it may be a read error. This chain joins TRBV20-1 and TRBJ2-7; no clear D gene. The germline CDR1 and CDR2 sequences are DFQATT and SNEGSKA (reference sequence). Trimming removed 2 bases at V and 4 bases at J, with 12 bases between. The CDR3 sequence is 13 residues long. The CDR3: CSARNEEWYEQYF. The CDR3, as DNA: TGCAGTGCTAGAAACGAGGAATGGTACGAGCAGTACTTC.

This clonotype came up many times. The chain couples TRBV20-1 to TRBJ1-6, with TRBD1 matching 9 bases. The CDR3 has 13 amino acids. The germline V gene encodes CDR1 DFQATT and CDR2 SNEGSKA (reference sequence). V shed 4 bases and J 10 bases; nucleotides not matched to a gene: 5. CDR3: CSAIGTGLSPLHF. The CDR3, as DNA: TGCAGTGCTATTGGGACAGGGCTGTCACCCCTCCACTTT.

This clonotype occurred many times. The rearrangement uses TRBV5-1 and TRBJ2-7, with D unclear. Trimming shortened V by 0 bases and J by 2 bases, and 12 bases separated the two germline ends. The CDR3 loop spans 15 amino acids. Germline V gene lookup returns CDR1 SGHRS and CDR2 YFSETQ. For the CDR3, the DNA is TGCGCCAGCAGCTTGGTGGCAGGCCCTACCTACGAGCAGTACTTC. Protein sequence: CASSLVAGPTYEQYF.

V and J are TRBV6-1 and TRBJ1-1; 8 positions agree with TRBD1. This CDR3 has 14 amino acids. V dropped 6 bases and J dropped 10; count of bases not matched to a gene: 13. Germline V gene lookup returns CDR1 MNHNS and CDR2 SASEGT. Written as DNA, the CDR3 is TGTGCCAGCAGCGGAAGGACAGGGAATTTCGGAGCTTTCTTT. Residues: CASSGRTGNFGAFF.

This chain connects TRBV30 to TRBJ2-3, with D perhaps matching TRBD2 (5 bases). V was clipped by 1 base and J by 1 base, with 15 bases between them. The CDR3 runs to 16 residues. Germline V gene lookup returns CDR1 GTSNPN and CDR2 SVGIG (reference sequence). For the CDR3, the DNA is TGTGCCTGGAGTGGGTTGGGAGACCCAGGCACAGATACGCAGTATTTT. Encoded protein: CAWSGLGDPGTDTQYF.

The chain links TRBV27 to TRBJ1-5; no firm D call. Per germline, CDR1 MNHEY and CDR2 SMNVEV (reference sequence). The length of the CDR3 is 14 residues. The ends were cut back, 9 bases at V and 5 bases at J, with 17 bases in the middle. The CDR3 region has the DNA TGTGCCAGGGAGGCGAGAGGGCGAGATCAGCCCCAGCATTTT. Protein: CAREARGRDQPQHF.

This clonotype came up many times. The chain joins TRBV12-3 or TRBV12-4 to TRBJ2-5; possible D gene TRBD2, 5 bases. CDR3 length equals 12 residues. Trimming removed 3 bases at V and 3 bases at J, with 5 bases between. In DNA, the CDR3 is TGTGCCAGCAGTTTGCGGGAAGAGACCCAGTACTTC. Encoded protein: CASSLREETQYF.

This clonotype was counted only a few times. CDR3 in amino acids: CASSFVASRPNEQFF. For the CDR3, the DNA is TGTGCCAGCAGCTTTGTTGCTAGTCGTCCCAATGAGCAGTTCTTC. V is TRBV5-5 and J is TRBJ2-1; D ambiguous. Germline assignment: CDR1 SGHKS and CDR2 YYEKEE (reference sequence). The CDR3 is 15 amino acids. Trimming took 2 bases from V and 6 from J, leaving 15 bases between them.

The table lists this clonotype with many counts. The chain links TRBV28 to TRBJ2-1, with D tentatively TRBD2 (6 bases). The V and J ends lost 6 bases and 10 bases respectively, with 13 bases between them. Per the germline V gene, CDR1 is MDHEN and CDR2 is SYDVKM. The CDR3 loop spans 12 amino acids. In nucleotides, the CDR3 is TGTGCCAGCAGGTCGACCGGAGGGGAGCAGTTCTTC. Translation gives CASRSTGGEQFF.

The V call is TRBV24-1, the J call TRBJ2-1; 12 nucleotides align to TRBD2. CDR1 is KGHDR and CDR2 is SFDVKD in the germline V gene. The CDR3 has 16 residues. The CDR3 nucleotides read TGTGCGGCCAGTGATCCAACTAGCGGGGGGCTCGATGAGCAGTTCTTC. Its protein product is CAASDPTSGGLDEQFF.

This clonotype was picked up many times. The chain has TRBV29-1 and TRBJ2-7; TRBD1 might be the D (6 bases). This CDR3 has 14 amino acids. V was shortened by 1 base and J by 0 bases, with 10 bases between the two germline ends. CDR1 and CDR2 from the germline V gene are SQVTM and ANQGSEA. The CDR3 protein is CSVEATGGSYEQYF. CDR3 DNA: TGCAGCGTTGAAGCGACAGGCGGCTCCTACGAGCAGTACTTC.

There are many counts of this clonotype. The gene calls are TRBV5-1 and TRBJ2-7; 7 bases are shared with TRBD1. The germline V gene encodes CDR1 SGHRS and CDR2 YFSETQ. The CDR3 spans 15 residues. V lost 0 bases to trimming and J lost 5 bases; unmatched junction nucleotides: 8. The DNA for the CDR3 is TGCGCCAGCAGCTTGGGGACAGGCATCCTCCACGAGCAGTACTTC. Protein: CASSLGTGILHEQYF.

This chain connects TRBV28 to TRBJ1-2; 7 bases are a match to TRBD1. The V segment lost 1 base and the J segment 1 base; nucleotides outside the gene matches: 3. The V gene's germline CDR1 is MDHEN and CDR2 SYDVKM. The CDR3 is 15 residues long. The CDR3: CASSLLGQINYGYTF. CDR3 nucleotides: TGTGCCAGCAGTTTATTGGGACAGATTAACTATGGCTACACCTTC.